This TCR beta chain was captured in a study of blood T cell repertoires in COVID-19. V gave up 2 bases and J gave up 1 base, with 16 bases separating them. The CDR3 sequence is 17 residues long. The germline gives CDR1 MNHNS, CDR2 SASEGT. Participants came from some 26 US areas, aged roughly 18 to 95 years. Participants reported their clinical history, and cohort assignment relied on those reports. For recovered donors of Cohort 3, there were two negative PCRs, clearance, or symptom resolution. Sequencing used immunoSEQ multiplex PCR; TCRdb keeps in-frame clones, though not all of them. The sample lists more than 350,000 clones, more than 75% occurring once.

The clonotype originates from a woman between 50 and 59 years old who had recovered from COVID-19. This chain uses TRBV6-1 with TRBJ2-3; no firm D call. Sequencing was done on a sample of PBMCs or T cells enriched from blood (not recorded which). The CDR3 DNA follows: TGTGCCAGCAGTGAAACGGTGCCGGGTGGCGGCACAGATACGCAGTATTTT. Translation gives CASSETVPGGGTDTQYF.